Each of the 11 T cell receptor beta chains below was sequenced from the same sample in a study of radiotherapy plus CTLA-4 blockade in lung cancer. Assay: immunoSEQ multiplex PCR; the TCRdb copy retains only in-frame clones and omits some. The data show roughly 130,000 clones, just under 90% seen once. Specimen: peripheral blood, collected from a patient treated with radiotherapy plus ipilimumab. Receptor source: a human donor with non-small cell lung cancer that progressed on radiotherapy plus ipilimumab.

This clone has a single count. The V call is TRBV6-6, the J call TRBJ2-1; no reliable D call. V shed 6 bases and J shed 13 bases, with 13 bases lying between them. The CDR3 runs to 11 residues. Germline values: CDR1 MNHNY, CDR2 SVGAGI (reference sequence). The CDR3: CASSVDRLQFF. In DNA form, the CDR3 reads TGTGCCAGCAGCGTGGACCGCCTTCAGTTCTTC.

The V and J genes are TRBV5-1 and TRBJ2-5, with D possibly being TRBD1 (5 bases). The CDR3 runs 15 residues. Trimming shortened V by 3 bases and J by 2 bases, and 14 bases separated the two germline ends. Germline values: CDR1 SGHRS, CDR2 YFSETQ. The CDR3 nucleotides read TGCGCCAGCAGCTCTCGCAGGGATAGGCAAGAGACCCAGTACTTC. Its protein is CASSSRRDRQETQYF.

The CDR3 DNA is TGTGCCAGCAGTACCAAACAGGGCCGAGCGCAGTATTTT. Translated, it gives CASSTKQGRAQYF. This chain connects TRBV6-5 to TRBJ2-3, with D possibly TRBD1 on 6 matching bases. The CDR3 loop spans 13 amino acids. The germline V and J ends were trimmed by 5 bases and 10 bases, with 16 bases remaining between them. The germline V gene has CDR1 MNHEY and CDR2 SVGAGI.

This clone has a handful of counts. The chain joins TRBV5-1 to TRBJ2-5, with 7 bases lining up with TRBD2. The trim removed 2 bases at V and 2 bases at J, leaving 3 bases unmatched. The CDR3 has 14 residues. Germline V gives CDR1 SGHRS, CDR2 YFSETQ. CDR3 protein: CASSFSGKQETQYF. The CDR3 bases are TGCGCCAGCAGCTTCAGCGGGAAACAAGAGACCCAGTACTTC.

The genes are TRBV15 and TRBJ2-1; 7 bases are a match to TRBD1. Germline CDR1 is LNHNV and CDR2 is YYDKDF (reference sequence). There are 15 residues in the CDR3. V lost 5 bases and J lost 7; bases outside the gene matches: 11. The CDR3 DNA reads TGTGCCACCAGCTCGCCGGGACAGAAAAAGAATGAGCAGTTCTTC. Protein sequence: CATSSPGQKKNEQFF.

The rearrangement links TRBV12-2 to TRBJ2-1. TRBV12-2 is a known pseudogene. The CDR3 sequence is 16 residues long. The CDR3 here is CASRFGGPKPYNEQFF. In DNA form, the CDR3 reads TGTGCAAGTCGCTTTGGGGGGCCCAAGCCCTACAATGAGCAGTTCTTC.

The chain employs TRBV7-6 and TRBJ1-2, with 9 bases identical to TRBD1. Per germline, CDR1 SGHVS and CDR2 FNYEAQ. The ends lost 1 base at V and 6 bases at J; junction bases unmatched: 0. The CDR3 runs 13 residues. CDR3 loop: CASSLGQGDGYTF. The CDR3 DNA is TGTGCCAGCAGCTTAGGACAGGGGGATGGCTACACCTTC.

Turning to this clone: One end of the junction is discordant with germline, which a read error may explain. CDR3 sequence reads: CASSQETGGGADTQYF. DNA for the CDR3: TGTGCCAGCAGCCAAGAAACCGGGGGGGGAGCAGATACGCAGTATTTT. This chain connects TRBV4-1 to TRBJ2-3; 8 bases agree with TRBD2. CDR1 and CDR2 (germline): MGHRA, YSYEKL. The CDR3 consists of 16 residues.

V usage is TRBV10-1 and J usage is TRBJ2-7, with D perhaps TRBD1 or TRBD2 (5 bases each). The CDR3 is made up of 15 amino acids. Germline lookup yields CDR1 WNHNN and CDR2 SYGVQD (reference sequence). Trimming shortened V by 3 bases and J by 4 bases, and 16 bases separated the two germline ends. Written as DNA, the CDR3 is TGCGCCAGCAGTGACCGCAGGGATCCGGGGTACGAGCAGTACTTC. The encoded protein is CASSDRRDPGYEQYF.

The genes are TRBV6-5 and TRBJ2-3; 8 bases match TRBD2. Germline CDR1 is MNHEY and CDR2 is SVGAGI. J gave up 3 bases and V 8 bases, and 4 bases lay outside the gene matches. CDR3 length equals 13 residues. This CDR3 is CASRPSGTDTQYF. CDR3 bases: TGTGCCAGCCGGCCTAGCGGGACAGATACGCAGTATTTT.

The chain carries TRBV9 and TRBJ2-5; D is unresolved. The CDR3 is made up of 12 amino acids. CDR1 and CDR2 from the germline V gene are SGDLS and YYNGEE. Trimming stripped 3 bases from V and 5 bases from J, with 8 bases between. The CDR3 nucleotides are TGTGCCAGCAGCGCCGTGGGGGAGACCCAGTACTTC. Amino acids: CASSAVGETQYF. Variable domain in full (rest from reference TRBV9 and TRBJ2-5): DSGVTQTPKHLITATGQRVTLRCSPRSGDLSVYWYQQSLDQGLQFLIQYYNGEERAKGNILERFSAQQFPDLHSELNLSSLELGDSALYFCASSAVGETQYFGPGTRLLVL.